The 17 T cell receptor beta chains given below trace back to one sample, sequenced in a study of monozygotic twins with inflammatory bowel disease. Each CDR3 protein gets one entry in TCRdb, which reprocessed the 5' RACE reads and gives no DNA. The record lists fewer than 400,000 distinct CDR3 sequences, of which the ten most abundant hold over 5.5%. Input material: blood. These receptors came from a human donor with ulcerative colitis or Crohn's disease, or a healthy co-twin of an affected twin (not recorded which).

This sequence joins TRBV5-1 and TRBJ2-7; the TCRdb D gene call, TRBD2, has no DNA to confirm it. This CDR3 comprises 14 residues. CDR1 SGHRS and CDR2 YFSETQ come from the germline V gene. The CDR3 sequence: CASSLGTSGTEQYF. The whole variable domain, filled in from reference TRBV5-1 and TRBJ2-7, reads KAGVTQTPRYLIKTRGQQVTLSCSPISGHRSVSWYQQTPGQGLQFLFEYFSETQRNKGNFPGRFSGRQFSNSRSEMNVSTLELGDSALYLCASSLGTSGTEQYFGPGTRLTVT.

The chain employs TRBV5-1 and TRBJ1-4. The CDR3 is 16 amino acids. In germline, CDR1 is SGHRS, CDR2 YFSETQ. The CDR3 region is CASSLTVSPTNEKLFF.

The chain joins TRBV28 to TRBJ2-1; with no DNA, the TCRdb D assignment of TRBD1 cannot be verified. CDR3 length: 15 amino acids. From germline, CDR1 is MDHEN and CDR2 SYDVKM. The CDR3 spells CASTIVMTGRHEQFF.

The CDR3 sequence: CASSQTGVTYEQYF. The rearrangement uses TRBV7-8 and TRBJ2-7; TCRdb gives TRBD1 as the D gene, but with no DNA this cannot be confirmed. The germline V gene encodes CDR1 SGHVS and CDR2 FQNEAQ. The CDR3 runs 14 residues.

The V call is TRBV20-1, the J call TRBJ1-1; TCRdb calls TRBD1, which cannot be checked without DNA. Looked up from germline, CDR1 is DFQATT and CDR2 is SNEGSKA (reference sequence). CDR3 length: 13 residues. This CDR3 reads CSAPGPANTEAFF.

The chain has TRBV12-3 or TRBV12-4 and TRBJ1-6; absent DNA, TCRdb's TRBD1 call cannot be checked. The CDR3 consists of 16 residues. The CDR3 sequence is CASSRQGLVMDSPLHF.

The gene calls are TRBV20-1 and TRBJ1-2; TCRdb proposes TRBD1, but this gene call is untestable without DNA. The CDR3 runs to 14 residues. Looked up from germline, CDR1 is DFQATT and CDR2 is SNEGSKA (reference sequence). The CDR3 is CSLEDRGENYGYTF.

The rearrangement uses TRBV24-1 and TRBJ2-6. Germline CDR1 reads KGHDR; CDR2 reads SFDVKD. This CDR3 contains 13 residues. The CDR3: CATRSSGANVLTF.

The J gene is TRBJ2-4, the V gene TRBV6-2 or TRBV6-3; TCRdb's assignment of TRBD2 cannot be checked, as there is no DNA. Per the germline V gene, CDR1 is MNHEY and CDR2 is SVGEGT. The CDR3 runs to 13 residues. CDR3 amino acids: CASSTALGSIQYF.

The chain couples TRBV10-3 to TRBJ2-3; there is no DNA to check the TCRdb D call of TRBD1. Germline values: CDR1 ENHRY, CDR2 SYGVKD. The CDR3 extends over 13 amino acids. The CDR3 here is CAIRTGGTDTQYF.

This rearrangement joins TRBV12-3 or TRBV12-4 to TRBJ1-5; the D call from TCRdb, TRBD1, cannot be confirmed without DNA. CDR3 size: 13 residues. The chain's CDR3 is CASSLGLRGPQHF.

The chain recombines TRBV30 with TRBJ2-1; lacking DNA, the TRBD2 call made by TCRdb goes unchecked. The CDR3 totals 15 residues. Germline V CDR1 and CDR2: GTSNPN, SVGIG (reference sequence). CDR3 sequence: CAWIGGAVSYNEQFF.

The chain joins TRBV20-1 to TRBJ1-6; TCRdb's D call, TRBD1, is unchecked because there is no DNA. The length of the CDR3 is 16 residues. The germline CDR1 and CDR2 sequences are DFQATT and SNEGSKA (reference sequence). The CDR3 sequence is CSAREVSGEWNSPLHF.

The chain joins TRBV12-3 or TRBV12-4 to TRBJ2-5; TCRdb lists TRBD2, though no DNA is available to test this call. This CDR3 is 15 amino acids long. This CDR3 reads CASSLTSGGIETQYF.

The chain joins TRBV18 to TRBJ2-7; TCRdb returns TRBD1, unconfirmable since there is no DNA. The CDR3 has 15 amino acids. The germline V gene has CDR1 KGHSH and CDR2 LQKENI. CDR3 protein: CASSPTQGASYEQYF. The whole variable domain, remainder taken from reference TRBV18 and TRBJ2-7, is NAGVMQNPRHLVRRRGQEARLRCSPMKGHSHVYWYRQLPEEGLKFMVYLQKENIIDESGMPKERFSAEFPKEGPSILRIQQVVRGDSAAYFCASSPTQGASYEQYFGPGTRLTVT.

The rearrangement uses TRBV10-3 and TRBJ1-3; TCRdb indicates TRBD1, and absent DNA this call remains unverified. Germline V gives CDR1 ENHRY, CDR2 SYGVKD. The CDR3 is 14 amino acids. CDR3 sequence: CAISLSGTGNTIYF.

This chain joins TRBV7-2 and TRBJ1-1. This CDR3 is 14 amino acids long. Germline CDR1 reads SGHTA; CDR2 reads FQGNSA. CDR3: CASSLTGGRPWVKF.